This record covers a single T cell receptor beta chain. This may come from a read error, since a much larger clone is one base off. One entry per CDR3 protein results from TCRdb running MiXCR on the reads. The table has roughly 230,000 distinct CDR3 sequences, around 26% seen once; the top ten hold 7% to 8%. The data were taken from a study of kidney transplant recipient with SARS-CoV-2 infection. With 5 bases removed from V and 8 bases from J, the gap between germline ends came to 13 bases. The CDR3 is 13 residues long. Germline values: CDR1 SEHNR, CDR2 FQNEAQ (reference sequence). The TCR was taken from a male patient between 25 and 39 years old who had COVID-19 and was a kidney transplant recipient. The graft donor may have contributed some T cells. The rearrangement links TRBV7-9 to TRBJ1-5; no clear D gene. The sample consisted of a blood sample, taken at baseline and on day 111 from a kidney transplant recipient. CDR3 sequence (DNA): TGTGCCAGCAGCCAAGAATTCCTAGAGCCCCAGCATTTT. It encodes CASSQEFLEPQHF.